Presented here are 29 T cell receptor beta chains from one specimen sequenced in a study of T-cell reconstitution after alpha-beta-depleted transplantation in children. Using unique molecular identifiers, the investigators prepared the TCRbeta library. TCRdb re-called the PCR reads with MiXCR, one entry per CDR3 protein. The sample has over 200,000 distinct CDR3 sequences, 8% to 10% seen once. Source: PBMCs from the stem cell graft donor, taken from the stem cell graft. These receptors originate from a human donor who donated a stem cell graft to a child with acute lymphoblastic leukemia.

This clonotype appeared a few times. The gene calls are TRBV6-1 and TRBJ1-1; D gene unclear. The germline V gene has CDR1 MNHNS and CDR2 SASEGT. V lost 5 bases to trimming and J lost 1 base, with 8 bases between them. The CDR3 is 13 amino acids. CDR3 amino acids: CASSTDGNTEAFF. CDR3 nucleotide sequence: TGTGCCAGCAGTACGGACGGGAACACTGAAGCTTTCTTT.

This chain connects TRBV5-4 to TRBJ2-2, with D maybe TRBD2 (5 bases). The CDR3 is 14 residues long. V shed 2 bases and J shed 5 bases, with 10 bases lying between them. CDR1 is SGHNT and CDR2 is YYREEE in the germline V gene (reference sequence). This CDR3 is CASSLARGTGELFF. In DNA form, the CDR3 reads TGTGCCAGCAGCTTAGCCCGAGGGACCGGGGAGCTGTTTTTT.

This clonotype was observed at least ten times. V is TRBV5-1 and J is TRBJ2-1; 7 positions agree with TRBD2. Germline CDR1 SGHRS, CDR2 YFSETQ. The CDR3 sequence is 16 residues long. Losses at the gene ends were 4 bases for V and 0 bases for J; bases not matched to a gene: 7. The CDR3 loop is CASSPKAGSSYNEQFF. The CDR3, as DNA: TGCGCCAGCAGCCCGAAAGCGGGAAGCTCCTACAATGAGCAGTTCTTC.

This clonotype appeared many times. This chain joins TRBV29-1 and TRBJ2-7; D ambiguous. V was shortened by 6 bases and J by 5 bases, with 17 bases between the two germline ends. CDR1 SQVTM and CDR2 ANQGSEA come from the germline V gene. CDR3 length: 13 amino acids. Here the CDR3 reads CSVSRVALHEQYF. CDR3 nucleotide sequence: TGCAGCGTCTCCCGGGTAGCTCTCCACGAGCAGTACTTC.

This chain links TRBV20-1 with TRBJ1-1; 8 bases fit TRBD1. CDR3 length: 14 residues. V trimming: 1 base; J trimming: 4 bases; junction bases outside the gene matches: 5. Per germline, CDR1 DFQATT and CDR2 SNEGSKA (reference sequence). The CDR3 DNA follows: TGCAGTGCTAGAGCCCCGGACAGGGCCACTGAAGCTTTCTTT. Protein product: CSARAPDRATEAFF.

This clonotype occurred many times. V is TRBV12-3 or TRBV12-4 and J is TRBJ2-7; maybe TRBD1 (7 bases). CDR3 size: 14 residues. V lost 6 bases, J lost 5 bases, and 17 bases lay in between. CDR3 region: CASSPRRDSDEQYF. The CDR3 DNA is TGTGCCAGCAGCCCCCGGAGGGACAGCGACGAGCAGTACTTC.

This clonotype was seen more than once but under ten times. V usage is TRBV10-3 and J usage is TRBJ1-4, with D possibly matching TRBD1 (6 bases). CDR1 is ENHRY, CDR2 SYGVKD, per germline. This CDR3 is 15 amino acids long. The ends were cut back, 2 bases at V and 2 bases at J, with 9 bases in the middle. CDR3 sequence reads: CAISEQTGTNEKLFF. CDR3 bases: TGTGCCATCAGTGAGCAAACAGGGACTAATGAAAAACTGTTTTTT.

The gene calls are TRBV5-1 and TRBJ2-3, with D unclear. Trimming pared 4 bases from V and 1 base from J, leaving 16 bases between. There are 16 residues in the CDR3. The germline V gene has CDR1 SGHRS and CDR2 YFSETQ. CDR3 in DNA: TGCGCCAGCAGCGCGCAGGCCTTTAAGGGCACAGATACGCAGTATTTT. It yields the protein CASSAQAFKGTDTQYF.

The sample holds a few counts of this clonotype. The chain recombines TRBV12-5 with TRBJ1-2, with D perhaps matching TRBD1 (6 bases). The CDR3 is made up of 14 amino acids. V lost 7 bases, J lost 4 bases, and 16 bases lay in between. The germline V gene has CDR1 LGHNT and CDR2 FRNRAP. CDR3 amino acids: CASAEGGLGYGYTF. The CDR3 DNA sequence: TGTGCTAGTGCCGAGGGGGGATTGGGCTATGGCTACACCTTC.

This clonotype was seen more than once but under ten times. V usage is TRBV10-3 and J usage is TRBJ2-7; tentatively, D is TRBD2 (6 bases). Germline CDR1 reads ENHRY; CDR2 reads SYGVKD. V lost 10 bases and J lost 3, with 13 bases in between. The CDR3 totals 12 residues. CDR3 residues: CATEEGNYEQYF. Here the CDR3 DNA reads TGTGCCACCGAGGAGGGTAACTACGAGCAGTACTTC.

This clonotype was seen many times. The chain is built from TRBV6-5 and TRBJ2-7; D is undetermined. Per the germline V gene, CDR1 is MNHEY and CDR2 is SVGAGI. V dropped 6 bases and J dropped 4 bases, with 10 bases sitting between them. This CDR3 region has 12 residues. This CDR3 is CASRAVGYEQYF. The CDR3 DNA is TGTGCCAGCAGGGCTGTGGGGTACGAGCAGTACTTC.

CDR3 region: CSAIRDLSYEQYF. In DNA, the CDR3 is TGCAGTGCTATAAGGGATCTTTCCTACGAGCAGTACTTC. V gene TRBV20-1 combines with J gene TRBJ2-7; unclear D gene. The CDR3 contains 13 residues. Germline CDR1 is DFQATT and CDR2 is SNEGSKA (reference sequence). Trimming stripped 4 bases from V and 1 base from J, with 11 bases between.

In this sample, this clonotype turned up a few times. The J gene is TRBJ2-3, the V gene TRBV6-5, with TRBD2 identical over 12 bases. V shed 0 bases and J 5 bases; nucleotides not matched to a gene: 6. Germline CDR1 reads MNHEY; CDR2 reads SVGAGI. CDR3 size: 17 residues. The CDR3 DNA sequence: TGTGCCAGCAGTTACTCCGCTAGCGGGGGGGGTGGAGATACGCAGTATTTT. This sequence encodes CASSYSASGGGGDTQYF.

This clonotype turned up a few times. The CDR3 sequence is CASSLNGDRGYTF. CDR3 nucleotides: TGCGCCAGCAGCTTGAACGGGGATCGCGGCTACACCTTC. The chain uses TRBV5-1 and TRBJ1-2, with D unclear. Germline CDR1 SGHRS, CDR2 YFSETQ. This CDR3 contains 13 residues. The V end was cut by 1 base, the J end by 8 bases, with 12 bases between.

This clonotype showed up just a few times. The chain carries TRBV7-2 and TRBJ1-1, with 7 bases matching TRBD1. The J segment lost 7 bases and the V segment lost 5 bases, leaving 7 bases of the junction unmatched. The CDR3 is 13 residues long. CDR1 and CDR2 (germline): SGHTA, FQGNSA. For the CDR3, the DNA is TGTGCCAGCAGCCGAGACAGGGAGGGTGAAGCTTTCTTT. As protein: CASSRDREGEAFF. Full variable domain (outside the CDR3, taken from reference TRBV7-2 and TRBJ1-1): GAGVSQSPSNKVTEKGKDVELRCDPISGHTALYWYRQSLGQGLEFLIYFQGNSAPDKSGLPSDRFSAERTGGSVSTLTIQRTQQEDSAVYLCASSRDREGEAFFGQGTRLTVV.

The CDR3 DNA reads TGTGCCAGCAGTTACTCGATATTCTCCAGGGGTTCCTACGAGCAGTACTTC. Amino acid sequence: CASSYSIFSRGSYEQYF. The chain uses TRBV6-2 or TRBV6-3 and TRBJ2-7; a weak D match, TRBD1 (6 bases). Germline CDR1 reads MNHEY; CDR2 reads SVGEGT. V shed 0 bases and J shed 1 base, with 16 bases lying between them. The CDR3 extends over 17 amino acids.

This clonotype was seen more than once but under ten times. The rearrangement links TRBV29-1 to TRBJ2-7; D remains unclear. Germline V CDR1 and CDR2: SQVTM, ANQGSEA. CDR3 length: 14 residues. The V end lost 7 bases, the J end lost 0 bases, and 16 bases lay between the germline ends. CDR3 sequence (DNA): TGCAGCGCCATAACTACGGGCAGCTCCTACGAGCAGTACTTC. Translation gives CSAITTGSSYEQYF.

Many counts were recorded for this clonotype. An end of the junction does not agree with germline; a read error may underlie this. V gene TRBV11-2 combines with J gene TRBJ2-1; weak D call: TRBD2 (5 bases). Germline loops: CDR1 SGHAT, CDR2 FQNNGV. The CDR3 has 18 residues. DNA of the CDR3: TGTGCCAGCAGTCTAAAAGTCGGGGAAATACGCCCCTACGATGAGCAGTTCTTC. Translated, it gives CASSLKVGEIRPYDEQFF. Complete variable domain (other parts from reference TRBV11-2 and TRBJ2-1): EAGVAQSPRYKIIEKRQSVAFWCNPISGHATLYWYQQILGQGPKLLIQFQNNGVVDDSQLPKDRFSAERLKGVDSTLKIQPAKLEDSAVYLCASSLKVGEIRPYDEQFFGPGTRLTVL.

At least ten counts were recorded for this clonotype. CDR3 residues: CASSLGVSGYEQYF. CDR3 DNA: TGTGCCAGCAGTTTGGGGGTTAGCGGGTACGAGCAGTACTTC. The chain carries TRBV12-3 or TRBV12-4 and TRBJ2-7; TRBD2 aligns across 7 bases. The V and J ends lost 3 bases and 4 bases, in that order; junction bases with no gene match: 6. The CDR3 has 14 residues.

Ten or more counts support this clonotype. The chain recombines TRBV4-3 with TRBJ2-7, with 14 bases lining up with TRBD2. CDR1 and CDR2 (germline): LGHNA, YSLEER. This CDR3 region has 16 residues. Trimming took 0 bases from V and 3 from J; bases not matched to a gene: 1. Here the CDR3 reads CASSQDGTSGGYEQYF. In DNA form, the CDR3 reads TGCGCCAGCAGCCAAGATGGGACTAGCGGGGGCTACGAGCAGTACTTC.

The V and J genes are TRBV30 and TRBJ2-2, with 7 bases lining up with TRBD1. Per germline, CDR1 GTSNPN and CDR2 SVGIG (reference sequence). The CDR3 is made up of 13 amino acids. Losses at the gene ends were 0 bases for V and 6 bases for J; bases not matched to a gene: 1. The CDR3 DNA sequence: TGTGCCTGGAGTGTAGGGACAGCCGGGGAGCTGTTTTTT. Translating gives CAWSVGTAGELFF.

CDR3 sequence (DNA): TGCAGCGTTGAGCTACAGATCCGCTCTGGAAACACCATATATTTT. Protein: CSVELQIRSGNTIYF. The V and J genes are TRBV29-1 and TRBJ1-3; no definite D call. CDR3 length: 15 amino acids. V gave up 3 bases and J gave up 0 bases, with 12 bases separating them. The germline CDR1 and CDR2 sequences are SQVTM and ANQGSEA.

This clonotype was counted between two and nine times. The CDR3 sequence is CSVGIREQETQYF. For the CDR3, the DNA is TGCAGCGTTGGAATCAGGGAACAAGAGACCCAGTACTTC. The genes are TRBV29-1 and TRBJ2-5; the D gene is possibly TRBD1 (5 bases). The CDR3 loop spans 13 amino acids. CDR1 is SQVTM, CDR2 ANQGSEA, per germline. Between the trimmed V and J ends, which lost 4 bases and 2 bases, there was a span of 11 bases.

This clonotype was seen a few times. This chain joins TRBV4-1 and TRBJ2-2, with 11 positions matching TRBD2. The CDR3 is 18 amino acids. Germline CDR1 is MGHRA and CDR2 is YSYEKL. J gave up 6 bases and V 4 bases, and 13 bases lay outside the gene matches. This CDR3 is CASSPQATSGEFAGELFF. DNA for the CDR3: TGCGCCAGCAGCCCCCAGGCGACTAGCGGGGAATTCGCCGGGGAGCTGTTTTTT.

The sample holds many counts of this clonotype. The chain joins TRBV5-6 to TRBJ1-2, with D possibly being TRBD1 (5 bases). The CDR3 is 16 residues long. Germline V gives CDR1 SGHDT, CDR2 YYEEEE. Trimming removed 3 bases from V and 1 base from J, with 16 bases in between. CDR3 DNA: TGTGCCAGCAGCTCAGCCGGGGGGAATTTTAACTATGGCTACACCTTC. Protein product: CASSSAGGNFNYGYTF.

This clonotype has a handful of counts. V usage is TRBV20-1 and J usage is TRBJ2-1; D unclear. Germline V gene sequence: CDR1 DFQATT, CDR2 SNEGSKA (reference sequence). The CDR3 covers 14 residues. Trimming removed 3 bases at V and 2 bases at J, with 11 bases between. The CDR3 protein is CSASPPLTYNEQFF. DNA of the CDR3: TGCAGTGCTAGCCCCCCCCTTACCTACAATGAGCAGTTCTTC.

This clonotype came up many times. V is TRBV6-5 and J is TRBJ2-3; possibly TRBD2 for D (6 bases). The germline V gene encodes CDR1 MNHEY and CDR2 SVGAGI. V lost 0 bases and J 2 bases, leaving 15 bases between the germline ends. The CDR3 length is 17 residues. The CDR3 DNA reads as TGTGCCAGCAGTTACTCGAAACAGGAGGGACTCACAGATACGCAGTATTTT. Its protein product is CASSYSKQEGLTDTQYF.

This clonotype was picked up a small number of times. The V gene is TRBV12-3 or TRBV12-4, the J gene TRBJ2-1; D is unresolved. V shed 3 bases and J shed 0 bases, with 9 bases lying between them. This CDR3 contains 15 residues. Here the CDR3 reads CASSFAPSSYNEQFF. The CDR3 bases are TGTGCCAGCAGTTTTGCGCCCAGCTCCTACAATGAGCAGTTCTTC.

This chain connects TRBV5-1 to TRBJ1-1, with 11 nucleotides matching TRBD1. J gave up 3 bases and V 3 bases, and 4 bases lay outside the gene matches. The CDR3 sequence is 15 residues long. From germline, CDR1 is SGHRS and CDR2 YFSETQ. This CDR3 reads CASSWGTGGDTEAFF. The CDR3 nucleotides are TGCGCCAGCAGCTGGGGGACAGGGGGAGACACTGAAGCTTTCTTT.